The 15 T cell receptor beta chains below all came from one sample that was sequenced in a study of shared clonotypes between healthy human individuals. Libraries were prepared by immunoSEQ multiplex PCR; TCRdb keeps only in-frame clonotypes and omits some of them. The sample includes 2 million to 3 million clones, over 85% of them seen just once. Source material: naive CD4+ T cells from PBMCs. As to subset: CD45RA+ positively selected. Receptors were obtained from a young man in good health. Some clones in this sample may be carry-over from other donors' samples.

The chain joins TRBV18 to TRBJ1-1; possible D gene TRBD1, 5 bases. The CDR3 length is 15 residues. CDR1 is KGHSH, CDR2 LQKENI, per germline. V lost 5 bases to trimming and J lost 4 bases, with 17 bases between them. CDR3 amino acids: CASSFVFEGSTEAFF. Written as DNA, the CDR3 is TGTGCCAGCTCATTCGTCTTTGAGGGGAGCACTGAAGCTTTCTTT.

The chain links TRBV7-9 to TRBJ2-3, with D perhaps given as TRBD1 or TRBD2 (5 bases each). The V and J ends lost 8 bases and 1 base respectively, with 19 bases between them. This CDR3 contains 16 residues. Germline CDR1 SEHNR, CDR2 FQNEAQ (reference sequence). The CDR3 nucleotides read TGTGCCAGCTCGAAATCCGGGACCCTCGGCACAGATACGCAGTATTTT. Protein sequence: CASSKSGTLGTDTQYF.

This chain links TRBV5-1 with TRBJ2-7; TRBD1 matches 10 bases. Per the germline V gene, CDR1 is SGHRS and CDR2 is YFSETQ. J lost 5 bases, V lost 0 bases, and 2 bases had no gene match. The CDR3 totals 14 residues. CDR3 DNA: TGCGCCAGCAGCTTGGGACAGGGGGCGGACGAGCAGTACTTC. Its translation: CASSLGQGADEQYF.

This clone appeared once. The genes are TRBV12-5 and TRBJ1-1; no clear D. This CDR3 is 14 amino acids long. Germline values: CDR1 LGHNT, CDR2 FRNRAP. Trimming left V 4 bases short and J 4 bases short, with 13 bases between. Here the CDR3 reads CASGWPTDGTEAFF. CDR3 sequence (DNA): TGTGCTAGTGGTTGGCCCACAGACGGCACTGAAGCTTTCTTT.

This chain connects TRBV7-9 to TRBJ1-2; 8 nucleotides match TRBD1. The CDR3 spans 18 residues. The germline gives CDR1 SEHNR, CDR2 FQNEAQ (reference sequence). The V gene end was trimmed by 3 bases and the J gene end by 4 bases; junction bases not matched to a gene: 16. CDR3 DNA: TGTGCCAGCAGCTTTTTCCTCCGCGCAGGGGGCATCCCCTATGGCTACACCTTC. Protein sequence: CASSFFLRAGGIPYGYTF.

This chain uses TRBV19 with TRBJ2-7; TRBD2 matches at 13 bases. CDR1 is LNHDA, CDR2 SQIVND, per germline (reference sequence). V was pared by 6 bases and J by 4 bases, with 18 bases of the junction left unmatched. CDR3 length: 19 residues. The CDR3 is CASSQPGTSGKFGMYEQYF. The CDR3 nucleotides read TGTGCCAGTAGCCAACCCGGGACTAGCGGGAAGTTCGGTATGTACGAGCAGTACTTC.

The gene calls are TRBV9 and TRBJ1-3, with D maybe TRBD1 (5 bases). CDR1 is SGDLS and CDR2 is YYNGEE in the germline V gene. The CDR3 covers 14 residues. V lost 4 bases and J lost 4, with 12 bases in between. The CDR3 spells CASSHDRFGNTIYF. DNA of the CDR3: TGTGCCAGCAGCCACGACAGATTCGGAAACACCATATATTTT.

CDR3 DNA sequence: TGTGCCAGCAGCACAAGACAGGATAATAGTGGAAACACCATATATTTT. Its translation: CASSTRQDNSGNTIYF. The chain recombines TRBV5-6 with TRBJ1-3; D might be TRBD1 (6 bases). Trimming cost V 4 bases and J 3 bases, with 17 bases left between them. The CDR3 consists of 16 residues. Germline lookup yields CDR1 SGHDT and CDR2 YYEEEE. Complete variable domain (other parts from reference TRBV5-6 and TRBJ1-3): DAGVTQSPTHLIKTRGQQVTLRCSPKSGHDTVSWYQQALGQGPQFIFQYYEEEERQRGNFPDRFSGHQFPNYSSELNVNALLLGDSALYLCASSTRQDNSGNTIYFGEGSWLTVV.

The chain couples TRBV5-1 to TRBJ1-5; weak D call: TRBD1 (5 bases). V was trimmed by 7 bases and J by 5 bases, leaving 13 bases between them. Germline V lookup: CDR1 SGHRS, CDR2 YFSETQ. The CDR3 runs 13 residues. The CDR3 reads CASSFGADQPQHF. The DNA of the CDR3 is TGCGCCAGCTCCTTCGGGGCCGATCAGCCCCAGCATTTT.

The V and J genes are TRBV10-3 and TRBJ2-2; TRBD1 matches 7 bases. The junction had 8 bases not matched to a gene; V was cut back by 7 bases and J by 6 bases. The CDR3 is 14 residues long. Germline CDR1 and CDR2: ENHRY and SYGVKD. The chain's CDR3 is CAITGQPIAGELFF. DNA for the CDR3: TGTGCCATCACGGGACAGCCTATCGCCGGGGAGCTGTTTTTT.

CDR3 in amino acids: CASSQVETSGSHEQFF. The CDR3 DNA reads TGTGCCAGCAGCCAAGTTGAGACTAGCGGGAGCCATGAGCAGTTCTTC. The rearrangement joins TRBV4-2 to TRBJ2-1; 12 bases are a match to TRBD2. CDR1 and CDR2 from the germline V gene are LGHNA and YNFKEQ. The CDR3 runs to 16 residues. J lost 8 bases, V lost 1 base, and 6 bases had no gene match.

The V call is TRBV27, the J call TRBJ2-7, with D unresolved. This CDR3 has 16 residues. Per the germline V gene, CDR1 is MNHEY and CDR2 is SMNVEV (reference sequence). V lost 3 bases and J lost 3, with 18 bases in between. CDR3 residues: CASSFLDPAIVYEQYF. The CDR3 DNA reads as TGTGCCAGCAGTTTTTTGGACCCGGCTATCGTCTACGAGCAGTACTTC.

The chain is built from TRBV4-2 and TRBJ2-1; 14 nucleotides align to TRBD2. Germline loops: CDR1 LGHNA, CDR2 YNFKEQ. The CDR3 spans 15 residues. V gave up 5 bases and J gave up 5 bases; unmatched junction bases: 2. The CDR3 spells CASSRLAGGNNEQFF. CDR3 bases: TGTGCCAGCAGCAGACTAGCGGGAGGGAACAATGAGCAGTTCTTC.

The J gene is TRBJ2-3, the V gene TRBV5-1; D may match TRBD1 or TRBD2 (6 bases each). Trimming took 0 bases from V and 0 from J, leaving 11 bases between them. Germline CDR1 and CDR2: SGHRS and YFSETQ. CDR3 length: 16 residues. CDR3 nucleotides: TGCGCCAGCAGCTTGGTAACGGGGGCAAGCACAGATACGCAGTATTTT. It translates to CASSLVTGASTDTQYF.

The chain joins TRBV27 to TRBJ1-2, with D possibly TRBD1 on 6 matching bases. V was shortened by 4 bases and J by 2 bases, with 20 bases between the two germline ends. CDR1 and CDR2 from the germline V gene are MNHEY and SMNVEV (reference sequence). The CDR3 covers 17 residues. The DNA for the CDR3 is TGTGCCAGCAGTTCGCCCGGACAAGGGGGATTGAACTATGGCTACACCTTC. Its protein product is CASSSPGQGGLNYGYTF.